Below, one TCR beta chain is given with its context. Its binding antigen is unknown. The CDR3 covers 12 residues, taking in both the cysteine and the phenylalanine. DNA for this receptor is not on file. TCRdb lists the instrument as NextSeq 550. The Human TCR Profiling Kit (MiLaboratory) was used to prepare UMI-labeled 5' RACE TRB cDNA libraries. cDNA synthesis used the entire amount of extracted RNA, and PCR amplification then used the entire amount of cDNA produced. The libraries were made side by side, with each library going through the same number of PCR cycles. In the source study's methods: About 53,000 +/- 9,400 unique UMI-labeled TRB cDNA molecules per library were extracted with MIGEC and MiXCR, with at least two reads per UMI required. Each library averaged 40,000 +/- 10,000 functional in-frame TRB CDR3 nucleotide clonotypes without stop codons. After downsampling to 5000 UMI-labeled TRB molecules per sample, diversity metrics, including normalized Shannon-Wiener and Chao1, were computed in VDJtools. VDJtools was used to calculate clonotype-size-weighted physicochemical properties of the central five CDR3 residues, namely interaction energy, strength, volume and Kidera factor 4. TCRdb reanalyzed the reads, keeping one entry per CDR3 protein sequence and omitting DNA. The V and J calls come from TCRdb's annotation, not from the publication. This sample's clone table shows under 150,000 distinct CDR3 sequences. 0.4% to 0.45% of the sample is taken by the ten largest.

For each CD8+ T cell subset, flow sorting was done in triplicate, and roughly 330,000 cells per subset went directly into RLT lysis buffer. Naive CD8+ T cells were defined stringently as CD45RO-CCR7+CD27+CD95- to exclude memory contaminants. Using standard density gradient centrifugation, peripheral blood mononuclear cells were isolated from buffy coats. A FACSAria III was used to flow-sort naive CD8+ T cells into CXCR3-negative and CXCR3-positive populations. An RNeasy Mini Kit was used to extract total RNA from the sorted cells. This specimen comes from a study of CXCR3-negative and CXCR3-positive naive CD8 T cells (dated by TCRdb to the late 2010s). For the wider study: In total, about 135 million TRB reads were obtained, corresponding to roughly 1.5 +/- 0.3 million reads per library. Data from 11 donors, pooled across two independent experiments, went into the diversity and physicochemical repertoire analyses. The TRBV-TRBJ cluster analysis covered naive subsets from five or six donors and memory cells from 3 donors. Paper-wide results and their limitations: Both naive subsets had comparably high repertoire diversity, while memory CD8+ T cells had much lower repertoire diversity. Compared with CXCR3-negative naive cells, CXCR3-positive naive cells had TRB CDR3s with higher hydrophobicity (lower Kidera factor 4), lower energy, and higher strength and volume indices. Naive CXCR3-negative and CXCR3-positive cells from the same donor showed similar TRBV-TRBJ usage, whereas memory cells showed distinct patterns. Surface CD5, linked to self-reactivity in mice, was comparable between naive subsets; TCR interaction strength was therefore also inferred from TRB CDR3 physicochemical properties. Because CXCR3 expression was partially decreased after cryopreservation, freshly isolated PBMCs were used for most assays.

The sample comprised naive CXCR3+ CD8+ T cells from blood. The intended sense of this specimen's cell subset or site label: CD45RO-CCR7+CD27+CD95- naive CD8+ T cells expressing CXCR3 (TNR3+). This clonotype originated in a human donor in good health. Some clones in this sample may be carry-over from other donors' samples. The chain was built from TRBV12-3 or TRBV12-4 and TRBJ1-5. The CDR3 region reads CASSIGNQPQHF.